The 18 T cell receptor beta chains reported below all come from one sample, sequenced in a study of CD8 T cells in ankylosing spondylitis. TCRdb re-derived calls from the 5' RACE reads in MiXCR, one entry per CDR3 protein. Here the sample spans more than 250,000 distinct CDR3 sequences, around 10% being singletons. The sequencing sample was made of blood, either unsorted or a sorted T cell fraction (not recorded which). These receptors came from a female donor with ankylosing spondylitis or in good health (not recorded which).

The rearrangement uses TRBV12-3 or TRBV12-4 and TRBJ1-2; no clear D. V was clipped by 2 bases and J by 0 bases, with 10 bases between them. The CDR3 spans 15 residues. The CDR3: CASSLFPGSNYGYTF. In DNA form, the CDR3 reads TGTGCCAGCAGTTTATTTCCCGGGTCTAACTATGGCTACACCTTC.

On this clonotype itself: A much larger clone differs by one base, so this may be a read error. The chain employs TRBV20-1 and TRBJ1-5; a weak D match, TRBD1 (5 bases). Germline V CDR1 and CDR2: DFQATT, SNEGSKA (reference sequence). This CDR3 contains 16 residues. The DNA of the CDR3 is TGCAGTGCTAGTAGGGGTGCCGGGGTGGGCAATCAGCCCCAGCCTTTT. Translated, it gives CSASRGAGVGNQPQPF.

J is TRBJ1-2 and V is TRBV6-1; tentatively, D is TRBD1 (5 bases). Germline V gene lookup returns CDR1 MNHNS and CDR2 SASEGT. V lost 4 bases to trimming and J lost 4 bases, with 13 bases between them. There are 14 residues in the CDR3. The CDR3 nucleotides are TGTGCCAGCAGTGCTAGGGACGGCATCTATGGCTACACCTTC. Amino acid sequence: CASSARDGIYGYTF.

This clonotype was counted ten times or more. The chain recombines TRBV20-1 with TRBJ2-7; TRBD1 aligns across 7 bases. Germline V gene lookup returns CDR1 DFQATT and CDR2 SNEGSKA (reference sequence). V shed 2 bases and J 4 bases; nucleotides not matched to a gene: 8. The CDR3 sequence is 14 residues long. The CDR3 protein is CSARPDRGRYEQYF. The CDR3 DNA reads TGCAGTGCTAGACCCGATAGGGGGCGATACGAGCAGTACTTC.

The sample holds many counts of this clonotype. V usage is TRBV6-2 or TRBV6-3 and J usage is TRBJ2-3, with 9 positions matching TRBD2. CDR1 is MNHEY, CDR2 SVGEGT, per germline. The V and J ends lost 1 base and 6 bases, in that order; junction bases with no gene match: 8. This CDR3 contains 16 residues. DNA for the CDR3: TGTGCCAGCAGTTACTACTTTAGCGGGGGCAGGGATACGCAGTATTTT. This codes for CASSYYFSGGRDTQYF.

This chain joins TRBV7-8 and TRBJ2-5, with a tentative D call TRBD2 (7 bases). The V gene's germline CDR1 is SGHVS and CDR2 FQNEAQ. The CDR3 spans 16 residues. Trimming cost V 7 bases and J 2 bases, with 20 bases left between them. CDR3 DNA: TGTGCCAGCACCCATCGCAATCGGGGGGCTCAAGAGACCCAGTACTTC. Encoded protein: CASTHRNRGAQETQYF.

This clonotype has at least ten counts. The chain recombines TRBV27 with TRBJ2-5; D unresolved. Germline-derived CDR1 and CDR2 are MNHEY and SMNVEV (reference sequence). This CDR3 contains 17 residues. The V and J ends lost 0 bases and 4 bases respectively, with 18 bases between them. As DNA, the CDR3 is TGTGCCAGCAGTTTATCCGCCCGCTTGTGGTCCGGAGAGACCCAGTACTTC. This gives the protein CASSLSARLWSGETQYF.

This clonotype was recorded many times. The V call is TRBV6-5, the J call TRBJ2-7; no firm D call. V shed 2 bases and J shed 6 bases, with 14 bases lying between them. This CDR3 comprises 14 residues. Germline-derived CDR1 and CDR2 are MNHEY and SVGAGI. CDR3 in amino acids: CASSYPDLISEQYF. The CDR3 bases are TGTGCCAGCAGTTACCCGGACCTTATTTCCGAGCAGTACTTC.

This clonotype came up many times. The rearrangement links TRBV28 to TRBJ2-1; maybe TRBD2 (6 bases). Trimming removed 8 bases at V and 6 bases at J, with 11 bases between. The CDR3 runs 12 residues. Germline loops: CDR1 MDHEN, CDR2 SYDVKM. The CDR3 reads CASHRRVNEQFF. The CDR3 nucleotides read TGTGCCAGCCACAGGAGGGTCAATGAGCAGTTCTTC.

This clonotype was seen repeatedly, ten times or more. At one of its ends the junction is not consistent with the germline gene, which may arise from a read error. The chain recombines TRBV7-7 with TRBJ2-3; D not certain. In germline, CDR1 is SSHAT, CDR2 FNYEAQ (reference sequence). The CDR3 contains 14 residues. The chain's CDR3 is CASSLSKSTDTQYF. The CDR3 DNA sequence: TGTGCTAGCAGCCTAAGTAAGAGCACAGATACGCAGTATTTT.

There are many counts of this clonotype. In DNA form, the CDR3 reads TGTGCCAGCAGCTTAGCGTTAGCGGGGGGTGAGCAGTTCTTC. Encoded protein: CASSLALAGGEQFF. The chain links TRBV7-2 to TRBJ2-1; 10 positions match TRBD2. The V and J ends lost 0 bases and 9 bases, in that order; junction bases with no gene match: 2. The CDR3 loop spans 14 amino acids. From germline, CDR1 is SGHTA and CDR2 FQGNSA.

The CDR3 here is CSGETSGTQYF. The CDR3 DNA reads TGCAGCGGGGAAACTAGCGGTACGCAGTATTTT. This chain uses TRBV29-1 with TRBJ2-3; 8 bases align to TRBD2. There are 11 residues in the CDR3. Trimming cost V 7 bases and J 8 bases; bases outside gene matches: 5. Germline CDR1 is SQVTM and CDR2 is ANQGSEA.

This clonotype was observed a handful of times. V and J are TRBV19 and TRBJ2-1; unclear D gene. V was pared by 4 bases and J by 7 bases, with 11 bases between. The CDR3 runs to 13 residues. Germline V gene data show CDR1 as LNHDA and CDR2 as SQIVND (reference sequence). CDR3 nucleotides: TGTGCCAGTAGTACCACCTCACGGAATGAGCAGTTCTTC. This sequence encodes CASSTTSRNEQFF.

This clonotype has a handful of counts. J is TRBJ2-7 and V is TRBV20-1; TRBD2 is a possible D gene (6 bases). Between the trimmed V and J ends, which lost 3 bases and 2 bases, there was a span of 11 bases. The length of the CDR3 is 13 residues. Germline CDR1 and CDR2: DFQATT and SNEGSKA (reference sequence). CDR3 in DNA: TGCAGTGCTAGGCGGGGAGGTACCTACGAGCAGTACTTC. This gives the protein CSARRGGTYEQYF.

This clonotype was observed at least ten times. This chain links TRBV12-3 or TRBV12-4 with TRBJ2-7; D is ambiguous. Trimming took 6 bases from V and 4 from J, leaving 13 bases between them. This CDR3 is built from 13 residues. CDR3: CASSLQDGYEQYF. The CDR3 nucleotides read TGTGCCAGCAGCCTGCAGGACGGGTACGAGCAGTACTTC.

This clonotype was counted many times. The chain couples TRBV5-5 to TRBJ1-1, with D hard to call. The CDR3 is 13 residues long. In germline, CDR1 is SGHKS, CDR2 YYEKEE (reference sequence). V lost 3 bases to trimming and J lost 5 bases, with 11 bases between them. In DNA form, the CDR3 reads TGTGCCAGCAGCTATATGAGAGGGACTGAAGCTTTCTTT. Its protein is CASSYMRGTEAFF.

This chain links TRBV15 with TRBJ2-1, with D unclear. Deletions cut 3 bases from V and 2 bases from J, with 11 bases between. CDR1 and CDR2 from the germline V gene are LNHNV and YYDKDF (reference sequence). This CDR3 contains 15 residues. The CDR3 spells CATSSSRSPYNEQFF. The CDR3 DNA sequence: TGTGCCACCAGCAGTTCGAGGAGCCCCTACAATGAGCAGTTCTTC.

CDR3 sequence (DNA): TGTGCCTGGACCGGGGGAGGCTATGGCTACACCTTC. This sequence encodes CAWTGGGYGYTF. This chain connects TRBV30 to TRBJ1-2; D is perhaps TRBD1 (5 bases). Trimming took 4 bases from V and 4 from J, leaving 10 bases between them. The germline V gene encodes CDR1 GTSNPN and CDR2 SVGIG (reference sequence). The CDR3 totals 12 residues.